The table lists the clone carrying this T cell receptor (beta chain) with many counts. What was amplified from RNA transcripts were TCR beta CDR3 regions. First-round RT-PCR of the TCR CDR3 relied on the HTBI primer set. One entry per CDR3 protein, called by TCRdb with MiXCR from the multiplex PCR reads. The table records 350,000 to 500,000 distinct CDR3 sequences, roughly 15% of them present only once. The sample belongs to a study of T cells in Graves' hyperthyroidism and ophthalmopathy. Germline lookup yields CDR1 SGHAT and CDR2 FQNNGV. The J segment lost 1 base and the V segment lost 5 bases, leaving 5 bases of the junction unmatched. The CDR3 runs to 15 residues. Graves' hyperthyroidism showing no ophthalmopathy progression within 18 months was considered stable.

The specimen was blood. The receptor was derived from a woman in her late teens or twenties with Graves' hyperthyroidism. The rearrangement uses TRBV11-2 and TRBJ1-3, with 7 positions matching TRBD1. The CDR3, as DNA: TGTGCCAGCAGCCGGGGACAGCCATCTGGAAACACCATATATTTT. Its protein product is CASSRGQPSGNTIYF. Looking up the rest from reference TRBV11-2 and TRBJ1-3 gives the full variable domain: EAGVAQSPRYKIIEKRQSVAFWCNPISGHATLYWYQQILGQGPKLLIQFQNNGVVDDSQLPKDRFSAERLKGVDSTLKIQPAKLEDSAVYLCASSRGQPSGNTIYFGEGSWLTVV.